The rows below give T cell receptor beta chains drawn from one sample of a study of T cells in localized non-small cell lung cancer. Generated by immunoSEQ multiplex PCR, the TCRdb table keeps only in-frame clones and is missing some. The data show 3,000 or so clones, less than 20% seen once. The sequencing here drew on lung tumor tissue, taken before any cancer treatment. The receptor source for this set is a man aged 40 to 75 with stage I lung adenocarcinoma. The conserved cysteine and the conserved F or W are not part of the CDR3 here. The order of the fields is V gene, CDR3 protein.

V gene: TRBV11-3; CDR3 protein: ASSLDPRTVPYNEQF
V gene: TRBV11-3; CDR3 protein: ASSLVVGMGVFDEQF
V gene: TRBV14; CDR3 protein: ASSQDPRTTGGAF
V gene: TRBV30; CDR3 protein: AWSVPRLTSYEQY
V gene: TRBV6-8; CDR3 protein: ASRVGGYGYT
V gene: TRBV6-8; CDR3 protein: ASSYRGGGNYNEQF
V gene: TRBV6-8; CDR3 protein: ASRSSDNEQF
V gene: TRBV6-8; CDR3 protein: ASSLDGHNEQF
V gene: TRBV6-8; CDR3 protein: ASRPIDREGGYT
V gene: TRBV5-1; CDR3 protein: ASSLAGDRNIQY
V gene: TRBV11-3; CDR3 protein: ASSLGVGTGLSTDTQY
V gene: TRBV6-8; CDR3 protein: ASISVGNTIY
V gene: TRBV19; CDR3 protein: ASSAPGAGRETQY
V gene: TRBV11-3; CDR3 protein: ASRREVGGPLDTQY
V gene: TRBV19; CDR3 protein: ASSSPPGSGGNTIY
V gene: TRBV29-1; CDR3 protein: SVSTRDRNIQY
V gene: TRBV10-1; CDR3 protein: ASRVDWDTGELF
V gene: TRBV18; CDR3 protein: ASSPGMYQETQY
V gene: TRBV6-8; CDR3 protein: ASSYRGGSSYEQY
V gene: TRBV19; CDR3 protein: ASSSGEGDQPQH
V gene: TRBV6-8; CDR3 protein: ASSYTSGGSTFGNVEAF
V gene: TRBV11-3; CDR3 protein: ASSSRGGTYNEQF
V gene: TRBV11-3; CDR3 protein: ASSLEGSSNQPQH
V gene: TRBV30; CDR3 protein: AWSVLAEATGELF
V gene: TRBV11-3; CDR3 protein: ASSPRSRQGANYGYT
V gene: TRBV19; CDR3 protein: ASSNRAPGPNYGYT
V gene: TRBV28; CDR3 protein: ASSLNGRYDEQY
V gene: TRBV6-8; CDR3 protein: ASSYRQRNYGYT
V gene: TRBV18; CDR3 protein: ASSPREGSREEQY
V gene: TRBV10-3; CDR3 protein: AISERGSGNYGYT
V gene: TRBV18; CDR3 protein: ASSPLARRDTQY
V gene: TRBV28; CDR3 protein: ASSSPARGHSGNTIY
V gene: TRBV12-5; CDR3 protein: ASAQQGGTEAF
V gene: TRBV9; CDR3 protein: ASSVAGVADTQY
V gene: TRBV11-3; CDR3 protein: ASSPVEGVYGYT
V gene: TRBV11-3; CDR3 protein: ASSLGGTRAMNTEAF
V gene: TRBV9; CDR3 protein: ASSEQGATNEKLF
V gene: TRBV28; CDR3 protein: ASRSLGTGYSPLH
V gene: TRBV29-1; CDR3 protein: SVRTQGETQY
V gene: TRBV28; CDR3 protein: ASSLYSMNTEAF
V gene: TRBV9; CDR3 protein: ASSRASNSPLH